This T cell receptor (beta chain) came from a study of T cell responses to AZD1222 COVID-19 vaccine. In germline, CDR1 is SGHRS, CDR2 YFSETQ. Trimming took 4 bases from V and 5 from J, leaving 15 bases between them. This CDR3 is built from 14 residues. General study findings and limits: Spike as a whole was targeted by vaccine-associated CD4 TCRs, dominant at 160-218 and 743-854. The donors showed a predominance of white British ancestry and of females, with possible underestimation of clonal diversity. Spike-specific TCR breadth and depth rose after two AZD1222 doses.

The table lists this clone with a few counts. What it binds is not known. Sequencing used immunoSEQ multiplex PCR; TCRdb keeps in-frame clones, though not all of them. The data contain tens of thousands of clones, about 90% of them singletons. The material sequenced was peripheral blood, taken 28 days after the second AZD1222 dose. This TCR came from an adult who received the AZD1222 COVID-19 vaccine. The V and J genes are TRBV5-1 and TRBJ1-2, with D possibly matching TRBD1 (6 bases). The DNA for the CDR3 is TGCGCCAGCAGCCTGCAGGACAGATCTTATGGCTACACCTTC. This sequence encodes CASSLQDRSYGYTF.